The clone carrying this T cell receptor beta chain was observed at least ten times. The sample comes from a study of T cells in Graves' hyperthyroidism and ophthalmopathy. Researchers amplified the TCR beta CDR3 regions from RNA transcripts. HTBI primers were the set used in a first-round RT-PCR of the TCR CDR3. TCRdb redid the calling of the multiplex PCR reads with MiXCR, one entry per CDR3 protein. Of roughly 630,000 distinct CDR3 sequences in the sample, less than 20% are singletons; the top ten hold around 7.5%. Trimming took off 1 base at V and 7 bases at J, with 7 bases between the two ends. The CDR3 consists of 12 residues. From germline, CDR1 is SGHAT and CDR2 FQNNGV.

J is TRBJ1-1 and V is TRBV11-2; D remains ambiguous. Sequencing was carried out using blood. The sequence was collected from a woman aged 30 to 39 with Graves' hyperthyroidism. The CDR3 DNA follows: TGTGCCAGCAGCTTAGGGACCGATGAAGCTTTCTTT. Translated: CASSLGTDEAFF.